Listed below are T cell receptor beta chains from one sample, sequenced in a study of CD8 T cells in Susac syndrome. TCRdb re-analysed the immunoSEQ multiplex PCR reads in MiXCR, keeping a single row per CDR3 protein. The sample holds about 140,000 distinct CDR3 sequences, approximately 95% seen once. The sequencing input was CD4+ T cells from PBMCs. These receptors were obtained from a human donor with Susac syndrome. The CDR3 runs from the conserved cysteine through the conserved F or W. A D gene is named only where the DNA matches it firmly. For some rows the clone size is stated as once, few or many, or as a class when expanded; others skip it.

V: TRBV20-1; D: TRBD1; size: .; J: TRBJ1-2; CDR3: CSARDRTGGLSYTF; DNA: TGCAGTGCTAGAGATCGGACAGGGGGTCTATCCTACACCTTC
V: TRBV12-3/TRBV12-4; D: .; size: .; J: TRBJ1-5; CDR3: CASRQGQYQPQHF; DNA: TGTGCCAGCAGGCAAGGACAGTATCAGCCCCAGCATTTT
V: TRBV6-1; D: .; size: .; J: TRBJ2-1; CDR3: CASSLLPGGTYNEQFF; DNA: TGTGCCAGCAGCCTCCTCCCGGGCGGTACCTACAATGAGCAGTTCTTC
V: TRBV30; D: .; size: .; J: TRBJ2-1; CDR3: CAWWAESYNEQFF; DNA: TGTGCCTGGTGGGCGGAATCCTACAATGAGCAGTTCTTC
V: TRBV19; D: .; size: .; J: TRBJ1-1; CDR3: CASSRGRGLNTEAFF; DNA: TGTGCCAGTAGTAGAGGACGGGGACTTAACACTGAAGCTTTCTTT
V: TRBV28; D: TRBD2; size: .; J: TRBJ2-1; CDR3: CASSQTSGRWEQFF; DNA: TGTGCCAGCAGTCAGACTAGCGGGAGATGGGAGCAGTTCTTC
V: TRBV15; D: .; size: .; J: TRBJ2-5; CDR3: CATSRLDSIGRETQYF; DNA: TGTGCCACCAGCAGACTTGACAGTATTGGGAGGGAGACCCAGTACTTC
V: TRBV30; D: TRBD1; size: .; J: TRBJ2-2; CDR3: CAYTGTGNTGELFF; DNA: TGTGCCTATACCGGGACAGGGAACACCGGGGAGCTGTTTTTT
V: TRBV20-1; D: .; size: .; J: TRBJ2-3; CDR3: CSASSGTQYF; DNA: TGCAGTGCGTCTAGTGGAACGCAGTATTTT
V: TRBV3-1; D: TRBD1; size: .; J: TRBJ1-1; CDR3: CASSQEDRRAEAFF; DNA: TGTGCCAGCAGCCAAGAGGACAGGCGCGCTGAAGCTTTCTTT
V: TRBV12-3/TRBV12-4; D: .; size: .; J: TRBJ2-7; CDR3: CASSFGSYEQYF; DNA: TGTGCCAGCAGTTTCGGGTCCTACGAGCAGTACTTC
V: TRBV4-2; D: .; size: .; J: TRBJ1-5; CDR3: CASSQDRDANQPQHF; DNA: TGTGCCAGCAGCCAAGATCGTGACGCCAATCAGCCCCAGCATTTT
V: TRBV24-1; D: .; size: .; J: TRBJ1-2; CDR3: CATSAAGVYTF; DNA: TGTGCCACCAGTGCCGCGGGCGTCTACACCTTC
V: TRBV4-1; D: .; size: .; J: TRBJ1-5; CDR3: CASSPLSDQPQHF; DNA: TGCGCCAGCAGCCCCCTAAGTGATCAGCCCCAGCATTTT
V: TRBV27; D: .; size: .; J: TRBJ2-2; CDR3: CASSLSDGRTGELFF; DNA: TGTGCCAGCAGTTTATCGGACGGCCGGACCGGGGAGCTGTTTTTT
V: TRBV20-1; D: .; size: .; J: TRBJ2-4; CDR3: CSAGRRNTKNIQYF; DNA: TGCAGTGCGGGGAGGCGGAATACCAAAAACATTCAGTACTTC
V: TRBV20-1; D: .; size: .; J: TRBJ2-1; CDR3: CSAPRSSYNEQFF; DNA: TGCAGTGCCCCCCGGAGCTCCTACAATGAGCAGTTCTTC
V: TRBV29-1; D: .; size: once; J: TRBJ1-1; CDR3: CSGLQGGSEAFF; DNA: TGCAGCGGTCTACAGGGTGGTTCTGAAGCTTTCTTT
V: TRBV30; D: TRBD1; size: .; J: TRBJ1-3; CDR3: CACSDRDSGNTIYF; DNA: TGTGCCTGTAGTGACAGGGACTCTGGAAACACCATATATTTT
V: TRBV30; D: .; size: .; J: TRBJ2-7; CDR3: CALGWQEGYEQYF; DNA: TGTGCCTTGGGTTGGCAGGAGGGGTACGAGCAGTACTTC
V: TRBV3-1; D: .; size: .; J: TRBJ2-1; CDR3: CASRPRGRLHDEQFF; DNA: TGTGCCAGCAGACCTCGGGGGCGGCTACACGATGAGCAGTTCTTC
V: TRBV7-9; D: TRBD1; size: .; J: TRBJ1-6; CDR3: CASSLDRGSSPLHF; DNA: TGTGCCAGCAGCCTGGACAGGGGTTCATCACCCCTCCACTTT
V: TRBV3-1; D: .; size: .; J: TRBJ2-5; CDR3: CASSPGLEWTQYF; DNA: TGTGCCAGCAGCCCTGGACTTGAATGGACCCAGTACTTC
V: TRBV20-1; D: .; size: .; J: TRBJ2-1; CDR3: CSAQQGWGYNEQFF; DNA: TGCAGTGCTCAGCAGGGGTGGGGCTACAATGAGCAGTTCTTC
V: TRBV6-5; D: .; size: once; J: TRBJ2-3; CDR3: CASSYGQTGTKSTDTQYF; DNA: TGTGCCAGCAGTTACGGACAGACCGGGACGAAGAGCACAGATACGCAGTATTTT
V: TRBV29-1; D: .; size: .; J: TRBJ2-3; CDR3: CSAAGFRGTDTQYF; DNA: TGCAGCGCCGCTGGGTTCCGTGGCACAGATACGCAGTATTTT
V: TRBV2; D: TRBD1; size: .; J: TRBJ2-2; CDR3: CASRLDRATTGELFF; DNA: TGTGCCAGCAGGTTAGACAGGGCTACCACCGGGGAGCTGTTTTTT
V: TRBV29-1; D: TRBD1; size: .; J: TRBJ2-1; CDR3: CSSKTGTGAGEQFF; DNA: TGCAGCTCTAAAACCGGGACAGGGGCTGGGGAGCAGTTCTTC
V: TRBV5-1; D: .; size: .; J: TRBJ2-4; CDR3: CASSSSTGLAKNIQYF; DNA: TGCGCCAGCAGCTCTTCGACAGGACTAGCCAAAAACATTCAGTACTTC
V: TRBV4-1; D: TRBD1; size: .; J: TRBJ1-2; CDR3: CASSRLRTGGIYGYTF; DNA: TGCGCCAGCAGCCGATTAAGGACAGGGGGTATCTATGGCTACACCTTC
V: TRBV20-1; D: .; size: .; J: TRBJ2-7; CDR3: CSANSREQYF; DNA: TGCAGTGCAAATAGTAGAGAGCAGTACTTC
V: TRBV7-9; D: .; size: .; J: TRBJ2-3; CDR3: CASTKGSNTDTQYF; DNA: TGTGCCAGCACGAAGGGTTCCAACACAGATACGCAGTATTTT
V: TRBV25-1; D: .; size: .; J: TRBJ1-2; CDR3: CASGPQGGYGYTF; DNA: TGTGCCAGCGGCCCCCAGGGAGGCTATGGCTACACCTTC
V: TRBV5-1; D: .; size: once; J: TRBJ2-7; CDR3: CASSGGPGVYEQYF; DNA: TGCGCCAGCAGCGGCGGCCCAGGGGTCTACGAGCAGTACTTC
V: TRBV5-4; D: .; size: .; J: TRBJ2-1; CDR3: CASSSYDNEQFF; DNA: TGTGCCAGCAGCTCCTACGACAATGAGCAGTTCTTC
V: TRBV20-1; D: .; size: .; J: TRBJ2-3; CDR3: CSAPGATADTQYF; DNA: TGCAGTGCCCCCGGGGCTACGGCAGATACGCAGTATTTT
V: TRBV5-6; D: TRBD2; size: few; J: TRBJ2-7; CDR3: CASSRLAGGPYEQYF; DNA: TGTGCCAGCAGCCGACTAGCGGGGGGTCCCTACGAGCAGTACTTC
V: TRBV20-1; D: .; size: .; J: TRBJ1-2; CDR3: CSATSAGTSNYGYTF; DNA: TGCAGTGCTACGTCGGCAGGGACTTCTAACTATGGCTACACCTTC
V: TRBV30; D: .; size: few; J: TRBJ2-4; CDR3: CAWSVLSDGPQYF; DNA: TGTGCCTGGAGTGTACTATCGGACGGGCCCCAGTACTTC
V: TRBV11-2; D: TRBD1; size: .; J: TRBJ2-7; CDR3: CASRSGAGQGSYEQYF; DNA: TGTGCCAGCAGATCAGGTGCGGGACAGGGGTCCTACGAGCAGTACTTC
V: TRBV5-6; D: .; size: once; J: TRBJ2-7; CDR3: CASSLVDGSYEQYF; DNA: TGTGCCAGCAGCTTGGTGGACGGGAGCTACGAGCAGTACTTC
V: TRBV7-9; D: TRBD2; size: once; J: TRBJ2-7; CDR3: CASSLGSGRAPEQYF; DNA: TGTGCCAGCAGCTTAGGGAGCGGGAGGGCCCCCGAGCAGTACTTC
V: TRBV20-1; D: .; size: once; J: TRBJ1-2; CDR3: CSASHREGYGYTF; DNA: TGCAGTGCTAGTCATAGGGAGGGCTATGGCTACACCTTC
V: TRBV7-8; D: TRBD2; size: .; J: TRBJ2-3; CDR3: CASSLAGVISDTQYF; DNA: TGTGCCAGCAGCTTGGCGGGGGTAATCTCGGATACGCAGTATTTT
V: TRBV12-3/TRBV12-4; D: TRBD1; size: few; J: TRBJ2-1; CDR3: CASSRDRDNEQFF; DNA: TGTGCCAGCAGTCGGGACAGGGACAATGAGCAGTTCTTC
V: TRBV4-2; D: .; size: .; J: TRBJ2-5; CDR3: CASSRRGHAQETQYF; DNA: TGTGCCAGCAGCCGACGTGGACACGCTCAAGAGACCCAGTACTTC
V: TRBV11-2; D: TRBD2; size: .; J: TRBJ2-3; CDR3: CASSFSGTYTDTQYF; DNA: TGTGCCAGCAGCTTTAGCGGGACTTACACAGATACGCAGTATTTT